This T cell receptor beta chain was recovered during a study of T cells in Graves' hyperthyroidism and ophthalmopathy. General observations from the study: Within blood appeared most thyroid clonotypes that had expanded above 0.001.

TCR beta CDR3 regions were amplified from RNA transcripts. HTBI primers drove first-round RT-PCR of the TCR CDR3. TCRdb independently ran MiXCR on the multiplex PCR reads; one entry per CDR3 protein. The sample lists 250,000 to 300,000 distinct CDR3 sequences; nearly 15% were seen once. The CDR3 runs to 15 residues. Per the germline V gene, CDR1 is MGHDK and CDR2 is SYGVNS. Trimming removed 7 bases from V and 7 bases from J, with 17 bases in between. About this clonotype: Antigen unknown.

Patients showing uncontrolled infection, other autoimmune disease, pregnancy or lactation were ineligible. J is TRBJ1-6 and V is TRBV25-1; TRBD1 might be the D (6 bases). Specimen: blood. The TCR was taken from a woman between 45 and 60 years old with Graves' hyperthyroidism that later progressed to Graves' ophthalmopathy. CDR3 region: CASTVGGRGNSPLHF. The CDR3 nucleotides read TGTGCCAGCACTGTTGGGGGGCGCGGAAATTCACCCCTCCACTTT.